This T cell receptor (beta chain) was sequenced in a study of blood T cell repertoires in COVID-19. In the study overall: Specimens from acute and convalescent COVID-19 originated in the United States, Italy and Spain. T cells, B-cell-depleted T cells, or PBMCs supplied cDNA or gDNA.

This CDR3 spans 15 amino acids. V was shortened by 0 bases and J by 5 bases, with 13 bases between the two germline ends. From germline, CDR1 is MNHEY and CDR2 SVGAGI. Original data processing: Amplification from reference gene primers served as the basis for estimated nucleated cell counts. TCRdb's table, derived via immunoSEQ multiplex PCR, lists solely in-frame clones and lacks some. The DNA gave D and trimming, while V, J and clone size come from that table. The data show fewer than 55,000 clones, about 83% seen once. The rearrangement links TRBV6-5 to TRBJ1-1, with D possibly being TRBD1 (5 bases). The sample comprised peripheral blood. This TCR was sampled from a man over 45 with acute or convalescent COVID-19. The CDR3 loop is CASSYSGGKGTEAFF. The CDR3 DNA reads as TGTGCCAGCAGTTACTCAGGAGGGAAGGGGACTGAAGCTTTCTTT.